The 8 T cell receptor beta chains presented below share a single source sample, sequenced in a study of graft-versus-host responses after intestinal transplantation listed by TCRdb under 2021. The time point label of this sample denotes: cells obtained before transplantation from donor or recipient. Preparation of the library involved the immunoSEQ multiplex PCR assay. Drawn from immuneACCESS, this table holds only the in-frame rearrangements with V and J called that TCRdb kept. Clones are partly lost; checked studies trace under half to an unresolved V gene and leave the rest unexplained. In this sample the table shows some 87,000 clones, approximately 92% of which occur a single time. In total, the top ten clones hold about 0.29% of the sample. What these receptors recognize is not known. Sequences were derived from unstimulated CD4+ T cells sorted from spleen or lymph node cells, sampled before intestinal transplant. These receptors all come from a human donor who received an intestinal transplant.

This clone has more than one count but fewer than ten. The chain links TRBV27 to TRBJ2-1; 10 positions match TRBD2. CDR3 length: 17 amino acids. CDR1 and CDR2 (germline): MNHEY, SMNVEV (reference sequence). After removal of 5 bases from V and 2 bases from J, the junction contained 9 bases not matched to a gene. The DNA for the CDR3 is TGTGCCAGCAGTCCAAGACTAGCGGGCGGGGCCTACAATGAGCAGTTCTTC. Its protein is CASSPRLAGGAYNEQFF.

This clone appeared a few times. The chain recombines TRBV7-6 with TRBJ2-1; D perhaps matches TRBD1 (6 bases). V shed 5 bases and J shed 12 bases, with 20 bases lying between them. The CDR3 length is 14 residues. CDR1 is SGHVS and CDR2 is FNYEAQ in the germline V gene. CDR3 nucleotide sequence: TGTGCCAGCAGCCCCTCCAGGGGTACGGGGACGCAGTTCTTC. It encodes CASSPSRGTGTQFF. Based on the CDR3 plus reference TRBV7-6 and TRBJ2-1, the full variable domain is GAGVSQSPRYKVTKRGQDVALRCDPISGHVSLYWYRQALGQGPEFLTYFNYEAQQDKSGLPNDRFSAERPEGSISTLTIQRTEQRDSAMYRCASSPSRGTGTQFFGPGTRLTVL.

The CDR3 sequence: CASSLERYSGANVLTF. The CDR3 DNA sequence: TGTGCCAGCAGCTTGGAAAGATACTCTGGGGCCAACGTCCTGACTTTC. V and J are TRBV5-4 and TRBJ2-6; D is unclear. CDR1 is SGHNT and CDR2 is YYREEE in the germline V gene (reference sequence). This CDR3 contains 16 residues. The V gene lost 0 bases and the J gene lost 0 bases, with 7 bases spanning the gap.

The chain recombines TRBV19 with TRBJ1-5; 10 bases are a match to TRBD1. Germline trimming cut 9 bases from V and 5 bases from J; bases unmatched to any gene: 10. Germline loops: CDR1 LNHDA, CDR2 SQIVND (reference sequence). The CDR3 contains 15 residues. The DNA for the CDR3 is TGTGCCAGCGGCACGAGGGACAGGGGCGATCAGCCCCAGCATTTT. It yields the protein CASGTRDRGDQPQHF.

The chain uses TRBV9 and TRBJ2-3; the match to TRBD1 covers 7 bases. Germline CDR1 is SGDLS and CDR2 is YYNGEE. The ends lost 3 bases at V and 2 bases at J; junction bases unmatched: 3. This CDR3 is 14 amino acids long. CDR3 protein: CASSEGAHTDTQYF. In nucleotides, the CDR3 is TGTGCCAGCAGCGAGGGGGCACACACAGATACGCAGTATTTT.

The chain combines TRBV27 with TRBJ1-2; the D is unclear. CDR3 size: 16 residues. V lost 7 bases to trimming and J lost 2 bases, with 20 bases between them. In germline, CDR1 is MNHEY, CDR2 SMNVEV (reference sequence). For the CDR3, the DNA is TGTGCCAGCAAACCTGTAGTCCCCCTTCTAAACTATGGCTACACCTTC. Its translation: CASKPVVPLLNYGYTF.

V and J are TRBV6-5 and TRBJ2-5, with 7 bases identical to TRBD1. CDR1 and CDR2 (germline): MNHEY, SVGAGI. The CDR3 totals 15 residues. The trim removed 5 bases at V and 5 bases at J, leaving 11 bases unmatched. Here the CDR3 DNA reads TGTGCCAGCAGTACTGGGGACAGCCCCTTGGAGACCCAGTACTTC. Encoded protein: CASSTGDSPLETQYF.

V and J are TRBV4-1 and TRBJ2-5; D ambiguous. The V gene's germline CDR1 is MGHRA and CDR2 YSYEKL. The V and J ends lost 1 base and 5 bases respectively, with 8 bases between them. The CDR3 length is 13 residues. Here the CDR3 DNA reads TGCGCCAGCAGCCAAGGGATCCGGGAGACCCAGTACTTC. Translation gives CASSQGIRETQYF.